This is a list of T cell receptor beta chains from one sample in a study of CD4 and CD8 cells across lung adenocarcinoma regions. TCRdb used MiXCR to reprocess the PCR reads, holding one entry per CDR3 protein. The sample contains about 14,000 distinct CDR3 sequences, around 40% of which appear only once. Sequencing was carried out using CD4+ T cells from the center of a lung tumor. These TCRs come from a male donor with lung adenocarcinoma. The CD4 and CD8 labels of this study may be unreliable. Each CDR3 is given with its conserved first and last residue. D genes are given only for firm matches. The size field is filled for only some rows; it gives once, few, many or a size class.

cdr3_nt: TGTGCCATGGGACTCCAGGCCGGAAGCCCAGGGGCGCAGTATTTT
cdr3_aa: CAMGLQAGSPGAQYF
d_call: .
v_call: TRBV10-3
clone_size: .
j_call: TRBJ2-3

cdr3_nt: TGTGCCAGCAGCAACCCCGGGACCAAAGGCCACGAGCAGTACTTC
cdr3_aa: CASSNPGTKGHEQYF
d_call: .
v_call: TRBV6-1
clone_size: many
j_call: TRBJ2-7

cdr3_nt: TGTGCCAGCAGTAGAGACCCGGGGCGGGGAGCCAAAGATATGCAGTACTTT
cdr3_aa: CASSRDPGRGAKDMQYF
d_call: .
v_call: TRBV6-1
clone_size: .
j_call: TRBJ2-3

cdr3_nt: TGTGCCAGCAGGGGACCAGGGGGCAGTGATGAAGAGACGCAGTACTTT
cdr3_aa: CASRGPGGSDEETQYF
d_call: TRBD1
v_call: TRBV6-2/TRBV6-3
clone_size: .
j_call: TRBJ2-1

cdr3_nt: TGTGCCAGCGGGCTCGTGGGCCGCGGGAAAAACATTCAGTACTTC
cdr3_aa: CASGLVGRGKNIQYF
d_call: .
v_call: TRBV6-1
clone_size: once
j_call: TRBJ2-4

cdr3_nt: TGCGCCAGCAGCTGGACTGACAATGAGCAGTTCTTC
cdr3_aa: CASSWTDNEQFF
d_call: .
v_call: TRBV5-1
clone_size: many
j_call: TRBJ2-1

cdr3_nt: TGTGCCGGAAAGATGCACCTTGAGTCGGAGACCCAGTATTTT
cdr3_aa: CAGKMHLESETQYF
d_call: .
v_call: TRBV10-3
clone_size: .
j_call: TRBJ2-3

cdr3_nt: TGTGCCAGCAGTTTACAGAACACCGGGGAGCTGTTTTTT
cdr3_aa: CASSLQNTGELFF
d_call: .
v_call: TRBV28
clone_size: few
j_call: TRBJ2-2

cdr3_nt: TGTGCCACGACAGGGGATACCTACGAGCAGTACTTC
cdr3_aa: CATTGDTYEQYF
d_call: TRBD1
v_call: TRBV6-5
clone_size: few
j_call: TRBJ2-7

cdr3_nt: TGTGCCACCAGCAGTGGCGAGGAAGCTTTCTTT
cdr3_aa: CATSSGEEAFF
d_call: .
v_call: TRBV15
clone_size: .
j_call: TRBJ1-1

cdr3_nt: TGTGCCAGCAGCCAAGTAAGCGGGAGTTACGAGCAGTACTTC
cdr3_aa: CASSQVSGSYEQYF
d_call: TRBD2
v_call: TRBV3-1
clone_size: few
j_call: TRBJ2-7

cdr3_nt: TGTGCCAGCAGCCAAGGAGGCGGGGTTCATGGCTACACCTTC
cdr3_aa: CASSQGGGVHGYTF
d_call: .
v_call: TRBV14
clone_size: .
j_call: TRBJ1-2

cdr3_nt: TGTGCCAGCAGCTTAGCGGGACTAGCGGGAGGCTCCTACGAGCAGTACTTC
cdr3_aa: CASSLAGLAGGSYEQYF
d_call: TRBD2
v_call: TRBV7-6
clone_size: .
j_call: TRBJ2-7

cdr3_nt: TGCGCCAGCAGTCCGGCTAGCGGGGCTTTCACAGATACGCAGTATTTT
cdr3_aa: CASSPASGAFTDTQYF
d_call: TRBD2
v_call: TRBV5-1
clone_size: .
j_call: TRBJ2-3

cdr3_nt: TGCGCCAGCAGTGAATTCGGACAGGGGAGTATCGATGAGCAGTTCTTC
cdr3_aa: CASSEFGQGSIDEQFF
d_call: TRBD1
v_call: TRBV10-1
clone_size: medium-sized
j_call: TRBJ2-1

cdr3_nt: TGTGCCAGCAGCCCGGGTTGGCAGAACTATGGCTACACCTTC
cdr3_aa: CASSPGWQNYGYTF
d_call: .
v_call: TRBV7-2
clone_size: many
j_call: TRBJ1-2